The rows below give T cell receptor beta chains drawn from one sample of a study of chemoradiotherapy in HPV16-positive cancers. Libraries were prepared by immunoSEQ multiplex PCR; TCRdb keeps only in-frame clonotypes and omits some of them. This table holds about 14,000 clones, about 70% found once. Sampling was conducted from a patient who underwent chemoradiotherapy. The source of these receptors is a human donor with HPV-associated anogenital cancer. Each CDR3 is given with its conserved first and last residue. Each record gives: J gene, clone size, V gene, D gene, CDR3 protein, CDR3 DNA. A D gene is named only where the DNA matches it firmly. Rows give clone size only sometimes, using once, few, many, or a class for an expanded clone.

>TRBJ1-1|few|TRBV29-1|-
CSVEGERTFTEAFF
TGCAGCGTTGAAGGGGAACGGACTTTCACTGAAGCTTTCTTT
>TRBJ2-7|once|TRBV5-5|-
CASSFLGEQYF
TGTGCCAGCAGCTTCTTGGGGGAGCAGTACTTC
>TRBJ1-1|-|TRBV19|-
CASSIPSMNTEAFF
TGTGCCAGTAGTATCCCTAGCATGAACACTGAAGCTTTCTTT
>TRBJ1-3|-|TRBV6-1|-
CASSEFWTSAGNTIYF
TGTGCCAGCAGTGAATTTTGGACCTCGGCCGGAAACACCATATATTTT
>TRBJ1-1|few|TRBV5-6|-
CASTLILLNTEAFF
TGTGCCAGCACCTTGATCCTTCTGAACACTGAAGCTTTCTTT
>TRBJ2-5|-|TRBV7-2|-
CASSLEIGGEETQYF
TGTGCCAGCAGCTTAGAGATTGGTGGAGAAGAGACCCAGTACTTC
>TRBJ1-2|-|TRBV7-8|-
CASSFSNRNYGYTF
TGTGCCAGCAGCTTCAGTAACCGGAACTATGGCTACACCTTC
>TRBJ2-7|-|TRBV6-5|TRBD2
CASSLAGNSYEQYF
TGTGCCAGCAGTCTAGCGGGAAACTCCTACGAGCAGTACTTC
>TRBJ2-7|-|TRBV12-5|-
CASGLVRTKDYEQYF
TGTGCTAGTGGTTTGGTTCGGACAAAGGACTACGAGCAGTACTTC
>TRBJ1-1|-|TRBV30|-
CAWGRQENTEAFF
TGTGCCTGGGGCAGACAGGAAAACACTGAAGCTTTCTTT
>TRBJ2-2|-|TRBV19|TRBD2
CAKGREGTGELFF
TGTGCCAAGGGTCGGGAGGGAACCGGGGAGCTGTTTTTT
>TRBJ2-3|-|TRBV12-5|-
CASGSPGEYTQYF
TGTGCTAGTGGTTCTCCAGGGGAATATACGCAGTATTTT
>TRBJ2-1|few|TRBV11-2|TRBD2
CASSLDRTSGNEQFF
TGTGCCAGCAGCTTAGATCGGACTAGCGGTAATGAGCAGTTCTTC
>TRBJ2-7|few|TRBV4-1|-
CASSQGQGEWYEQYF
TGCGCCAGCAGCCAAGGCCAGGGCGAATGGTACGAGCAGTACTTC
>TRBJ2-2|-|TRBV19|TRBD2
CATFTGGRATGELFF
TGTGCCACGTTTACAGGCGGGAGGGCCACCGGGGAGCTGTTTTTT
>TRBJ2-7|-|TRBV10-1|-
CASKKTENNPRIVHQQYF
TGCGCCAGCAAAAAGACTGAGAACAACCCAAGAATCGTACATCAGCAGTACTTC
>TRBJ2-3|-|TRBV5-4|TRBD1
CASSLYRGVFTDTQYF
TGTGCCAGCAGCTTGTACAGGGGGGTCTTCACAGATACGCAGTATTTT
>TRBJ1-5|few|TRBV4-2|TRBD1
CASTRDRGGNQPQHF
TGTGCCAGCACCCGGGACAGGGGTGGAAATCAGCCCCAGCATTTT
>TRBJ1-5|few|TRBV7-8|TRBD1
CASSHTGARNQPQHF
TGTGCCAGCAGCCATACAGGGGCAAGGAATCAGCCCCAGCATTTT
>TRBJ2-3|-|TRBV5-1|TRBD1
CASSLARGRVADTQYF
TGCGCCAGCAGCTTGGCCAGGGGGCGAGTGGCAGATACGCAGTATTTT